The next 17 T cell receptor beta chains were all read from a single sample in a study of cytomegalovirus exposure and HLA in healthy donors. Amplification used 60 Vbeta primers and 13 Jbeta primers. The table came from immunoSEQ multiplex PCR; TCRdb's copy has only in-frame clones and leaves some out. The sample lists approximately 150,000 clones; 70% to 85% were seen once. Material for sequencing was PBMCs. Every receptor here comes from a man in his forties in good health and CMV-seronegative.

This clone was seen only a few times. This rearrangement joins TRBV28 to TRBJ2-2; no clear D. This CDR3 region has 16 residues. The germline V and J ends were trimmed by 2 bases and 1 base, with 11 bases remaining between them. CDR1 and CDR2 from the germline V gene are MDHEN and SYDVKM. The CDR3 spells CASSLGGYRNTGELFF. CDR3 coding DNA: TGTGCCAGCAGTTTAGGCGGCTACCGGAACACCGGGGAGCTGTTTTTT.

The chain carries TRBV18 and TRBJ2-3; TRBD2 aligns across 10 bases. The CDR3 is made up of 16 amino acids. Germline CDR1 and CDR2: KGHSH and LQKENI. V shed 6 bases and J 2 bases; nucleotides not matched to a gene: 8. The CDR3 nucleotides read TGTGCCAGCTCCCGAGTAGCGGGAGGATCCACAGATACGCAGTATTTT. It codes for CASSRVAGGSTDTQYF.

The CDR3 sequence is CAWTRTARVELFF. Written as DNA, the CDR3 is TGTGCCTGGACCAGGACTGCTAGAGTGGAGCTGTTTTTT. The V and J genes are TRBV30 and TRBJ2-2; possible D gene TRBD2, 5 bases. CDR1 is GTSNPN, CDR2 SVGIG, per germline (reference sequence). CDR3 length equals 13 residues. Trimming shortened V by 4 bases and J by 10 bases, and 16 bases separated the two germline ends.

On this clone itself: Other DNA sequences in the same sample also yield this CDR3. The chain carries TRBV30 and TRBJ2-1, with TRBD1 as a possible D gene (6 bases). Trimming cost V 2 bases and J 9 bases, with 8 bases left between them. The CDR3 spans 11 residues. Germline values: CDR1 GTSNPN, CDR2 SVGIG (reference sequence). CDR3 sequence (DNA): TGTGCCTGGAGTTTAGGGGGTGAGCAGTTCTTC. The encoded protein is CAWSLGGEQFF. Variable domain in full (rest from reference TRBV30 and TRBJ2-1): SQTIHQWPATLVQPVGSPLSLECTVEGTSNPNLYWYRQAAGRGLQLLFYSVGIGQISSEVPQNLSASRPQDRQFILSSKKLLLSDSGFYLCAWSLGGEQFFGPGTRLTVL.

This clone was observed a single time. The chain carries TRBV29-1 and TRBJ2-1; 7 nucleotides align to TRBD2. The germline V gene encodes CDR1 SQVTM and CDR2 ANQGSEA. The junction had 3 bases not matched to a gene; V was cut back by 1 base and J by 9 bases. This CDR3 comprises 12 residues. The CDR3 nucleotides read TGCAGCGTTGAAGGGACTAGGAGTGAGCAGTTCTTC. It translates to CSVEGTRSEQFF.

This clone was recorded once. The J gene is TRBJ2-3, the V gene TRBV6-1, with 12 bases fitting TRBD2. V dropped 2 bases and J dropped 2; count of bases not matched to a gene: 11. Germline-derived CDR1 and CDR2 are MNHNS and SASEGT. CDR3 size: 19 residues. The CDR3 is CASSEPHLLAGGSTDTQYF. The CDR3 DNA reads TGTGCCAGCAGTGAACCTCACCTCCTAGCGGGAGGGTCCACAGATACGCAGTATTTT.

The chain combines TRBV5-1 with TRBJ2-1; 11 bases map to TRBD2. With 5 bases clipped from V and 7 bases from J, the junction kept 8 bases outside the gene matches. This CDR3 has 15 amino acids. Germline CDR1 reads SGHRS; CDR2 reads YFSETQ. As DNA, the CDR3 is TGCGCCAGCAGTACTACCGGGACTAGCGGAAATGAGCAGTTCTTC. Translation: CASSTTGTSGNEQFF.

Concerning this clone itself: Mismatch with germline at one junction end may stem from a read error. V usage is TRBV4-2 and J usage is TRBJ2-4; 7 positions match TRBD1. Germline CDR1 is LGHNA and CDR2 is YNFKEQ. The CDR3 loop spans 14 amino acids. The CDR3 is CASSNDRDSNSQYF. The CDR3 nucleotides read TGTGCCAGCAGTAACGACAGGGATTCGAACAGTCAGTACTTC.

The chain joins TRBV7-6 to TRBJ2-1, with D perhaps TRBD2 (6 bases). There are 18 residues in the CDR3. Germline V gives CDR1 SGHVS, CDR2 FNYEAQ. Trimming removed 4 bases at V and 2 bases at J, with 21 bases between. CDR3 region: CASSSSVFPGSAYNEQFF. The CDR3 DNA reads TGTGCCAGCAGCTCCTCCGTTTTTCCCGGGAGCGCCTACAATGAGCAGTTCTTC.

The CDR3: CASSFASESNEQFF. The CDR3, as DNA: TGCGCCAGCAGCTTTGCTTCTGAGAGCAATGAGCAGTTCTTC. This sequence joins TRBV5-1 and TRBJ2-1; D is unclear. This CDR3 is 14 amino acids long. V shed 2 bases and J shed 6 bases, with 12 bases lying between them. Looked up from germline, CDR1 is SGHRS and CDR2 is YFSETQ.

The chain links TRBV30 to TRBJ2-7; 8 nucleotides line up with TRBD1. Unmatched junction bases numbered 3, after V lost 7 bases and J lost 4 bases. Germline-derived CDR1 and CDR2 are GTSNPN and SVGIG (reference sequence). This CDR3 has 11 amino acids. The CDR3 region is CAFGQGYEQYF. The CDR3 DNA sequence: TGTGCCTTCGGACAGGGATACGAGCAGTACTTC.

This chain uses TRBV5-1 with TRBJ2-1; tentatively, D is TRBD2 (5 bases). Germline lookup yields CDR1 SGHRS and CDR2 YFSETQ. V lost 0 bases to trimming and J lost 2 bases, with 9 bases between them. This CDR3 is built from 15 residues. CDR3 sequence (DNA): TGCGCCAGCAGCTTGGATCCGGGGACCTACAATGAGCAGTTCTTC. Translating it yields CASSLDPGTYNEQFF.

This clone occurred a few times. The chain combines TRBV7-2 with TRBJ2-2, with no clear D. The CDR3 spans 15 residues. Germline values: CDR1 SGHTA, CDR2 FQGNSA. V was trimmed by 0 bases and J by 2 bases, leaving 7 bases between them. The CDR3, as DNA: TGTGCCAGCAGCTTAGCACTTCTTAACACCGGGGAGCTGTTTTTT. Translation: CASSLALLNTGELFF.

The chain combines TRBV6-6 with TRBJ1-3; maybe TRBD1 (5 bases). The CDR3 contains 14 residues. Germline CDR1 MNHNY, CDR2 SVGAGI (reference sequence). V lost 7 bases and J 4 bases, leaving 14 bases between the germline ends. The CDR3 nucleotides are TGTGCCAGCACCTCGCCGGGGGACGGAAACACCATATATTTT. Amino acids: CASTSPGDGNTIYF.

The CDR3 DNA sequence: TGTGCCATCAGTGAAAGTCTCAGGGGCACCACCCTTCAAGCCAAAAACATTCAGTACTTC. Translation: CAISESLRGTTLQAKNIQYF. The chain employs TRBV10-3 and TRBJ2-4; tentatively, D is TRBD1 (6 bases). The germline V gene has CDR1 ENHRY and CDR2 SYGVKD. V was shortened by 3 bases and J by 0 bases, with 24 bases between the two germline ends. The CDR3 spans 20 residues.

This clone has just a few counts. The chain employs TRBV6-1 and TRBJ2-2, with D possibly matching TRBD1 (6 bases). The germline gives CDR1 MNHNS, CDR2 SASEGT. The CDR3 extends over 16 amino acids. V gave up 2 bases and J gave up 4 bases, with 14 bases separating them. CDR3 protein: CASSESQGQRTGELFF. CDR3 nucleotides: TGTGCCAGCAGTGAATCCCAGGGGCAACGCACCGGGGAGCTGTTTTTT.

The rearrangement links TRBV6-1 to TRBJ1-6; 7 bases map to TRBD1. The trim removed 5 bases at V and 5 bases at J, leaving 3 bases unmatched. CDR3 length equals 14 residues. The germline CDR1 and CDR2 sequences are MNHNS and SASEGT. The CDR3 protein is CASSRDRDNSPLHF. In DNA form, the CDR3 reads TGTGCCAGCAGTCGGGACAGAGATAATTCACCCCTCCACTTT.